Below are 15 T cell receptor beta chains sequenced from a single sample in a study of spatial heterogeneity in lung cancer. Overall study findings and caveats: Counts that tracked tumor mutation counts were those of expanded intratumoral alpha and beta TCRs.

Each CDR3 protein gets one entry after TCRdb re-called the 5' RACE reads with MiXCR. The sample contains 8,500 to 10,000 distinct CDR3 sequences, around 50% of which appear only once. Time point in this sample: sample taken at primary tumor resection. For these receptors, no antigen is known. The specimen was lung tumor tissue, collected at surgery. These receptors were obtained from a female donor with early-stage non-small cell lung cancer.

The V and J genes are TRBV12-3 or TRBV12-4 and TRBJ1-1; 7 nucleotides agree with TRBD1. This CDR3 region has 13 residues. After removal of 6 bases from V and 11 bases from J, the junction contained 12 bases not matched to a gene. The CDR3: CASSPARQGDAFF. The CDR3, as DNA: TGTGCCAGCAGCCCGGCCCGACAGGGTGACGCTTTCTTT.

This clonotype has more than one count but fewer than ten. This chain uses TRBV4-1 with TRBJ1-3; D is undetermined. CDR3 size: 17 residues. With 0 bases removed from V and 0 bases from J, the gap between germline ends came to 12 bases. Germline V gene sequence: CDR1 MGHRA, CDR2 YSYEKL. The CDR3 spells CASSQDEFLSSGNTIYF. The CDR3 region has the DNA TGCGCCAGCAGCCAAGATGAGTTCTTGAGCTCTGGAAACACCATATATTTT.

This sequence joins TRBV3-1 and TRBJ1-6; D is undetermined. Germline V gene sequence: CDR1 LGHDT, CDR2 YNNKEL (reference sequence). This CDR3 is 13 amino acids long. Trimming left V 3 bases short and J 7 bases short, with 7 bases between. CDR3 sequence: CASSQGGNSPLHF. The CDR3 bases are TGTGCCAGCAGCCAGGGCGGAAATTCACCCCTCCACTTT.

This chain links TRBV4-1 with TRBJ1-5; possible D gene TRBD1, 5 bases. The V gene's germline CDR1 is MGHRA and CDR2 YSYEKL. The V and J ends lost 0 bases and 1 base respectively, with 13 bases between them. The CDR3 has 17 residues. The DNA of the CDR3 is TGCGCCAGCAGCCAAGAGACAGACCTTAGGAGCAATCAGCCCCAGCATTTT. Protein sequence: CASSQETDLRSNQPQHF.

The chain has TRBV20-1 and TRBJ2-7; 9 bases align to TRBD1. The CDR3 length is 13 residues. Germline trimming cut 6 bases from V and 3 bases from J; bases unmatched to any gene: 6. In germline, CDR1 is DFQATT, CDR2 SNEGSKA (reference sequence). The CDR3 sequence: CSAKTGGYYEQYF. In DNA form, the CDR3 reads TGCAGTGCGAAGACAGGGGGTTACTACGAGCAGTACTTC.

The chain has TRBV18 and TRBJ2-3; 9 nucleotides line up with TRBD2. The germline V gene encodes CDR1 KGHSH and CDR2 LQKENI. J was trimmed by 2 bases and V by 2 bases; bases with no gene match: 2. The CDR3 is 15 residues long. The CDR3 region has the DNA TGTGCCAGCTCACCAAGCGGGGGGATCACAGATACGCAGTATTTT. This sequence encodes CASSPSGGITDTQYF.

CDR3 coding DNA: TGTGCCAGCAGTGAAGCGCGCAGGTCTGAAGCTTTCTTT. Translated: CASSEARRSEAFF. This rearrangement joins TRBV6-1 to TRBJ1-1; the D is unclear. Germline loops: CDR1 MNHNS, CDR2 SASEGT. CDR3 length equals 13 residues. With 0 bases removed from V and 6 bases from J, the gap between germline ends came to 8 bases.

The rearrangement joins TRBV4-3 to TRBJ2-3; D not certain. V lost 0 bases, J lost 3 bases, and 16 bases lay in between. CDR3 length: 17 amino acids. Looked up from germline, CDR1 is LGHNA and CDR2 is YSLEER. CDR3: CASSQDLWATRTDTQYF. The CDR3 coding sequence is TGCGCCAGCAGCCAAGATCTATGGGCTACAAGGACAGATACGCAGTATTTT.

DNA for the CDR3: TGTGCCAGCAGTGAATATGGAACAAACAATGAGCAGTTCTTC. Protein product: CASSEYGTNNEQFF. The chain carries TRBV25-1 and TRBJ2-1, with unresolved D. Germline V gene data show CDR1 as MGHDK and CDR2 as SYGVNS. This CDR3 comprises 14 residues. V lost 0 bases and J 5 bases, leaving 8 bases between the germline ends.

CDR3: CASSPRSNEKLFF. The CDR3 DNA follows: TGTGCCAGCAGTCCACGGAGCAATGAAAAACTGTTTTTT. This chain links TRBV12-3 or TRBV12-4 with TRBJ1-4; unclear D gene. Trimming took off 5 bases at V and 5 bases at J, with 9 bases between the two ends. The CDR3 length is 13 residues.

The V call is TRBV12-3 or TRBV12-4, the J call TRBJ2-1; TRBD1 aligns across 7 bases. CDR3 length equals 15 residues. J gave up 4 bases and V 4 bases, and 7 bases lay outside the gene matches. The CDR3 coding sequence is TGTGCCAGCAGTTCGACAGGGATAGTGTACAATGAGCAGTTCTTC. Encoded protein: CASSSTGIVYNEQFF.

This clonotype was seen only a few times. CDR3 DNA sequence: TGTGCCAGCAGTCCTAGGGAGCGGGGCGTCTACAATGAGCAGTTCTTC. Translated, it gives CASSPRERGVYNEQFF. The chain links TRBV11-2 to TRBJ2-1; 7 bases are a match to TRBD2. The V and J ends lost 6 bases and 3 bases, in that order; junction bases with no gene match: 11. CDR1 SGHAT and CDR2 FQNNGV come from the germline V gene. The CDR3 runs 16 residues.

V is TRBV9 and J is TRBJ2-2; 14 nucleotides agree with TRBD2. The CDR3 is 18 amino acids. V shed 4 bases and J 7 bases; nucleotides not matched to a gene: 12. The germline V gene has CDR1 SGDLS and CDR2 YYNGEE. The CDR3 DNA reads TGTGCCAGCAGCCTCACGCGACTAGCGGGGGGGTTGAGCGGGGAGCTGTTTTTT. Translating it yields CASSLTRLAGGLSGELFF.

V is TRBV12-3 or TRBV12-4 and J is TRBJ1-5; the match to TRBD1 covers 7 bases. The ends lost 5 bases at V and 5 bases at J; junction bases unmatched: 3. This CDR3 is built from 13 residues. The CDR3 loop is CASSPQGDQPQHF. The CDR3, as DNA: TGTGCCAGCAGTCCCCAGGGGGATCAGCCCCAGCATTTT.

The J gene is TRBJ2-5, the V gene TRBV5-1; D is unclear. Germline CDR1 reads SGHRS; CDR2 reads YFSETQ. There are 13 residues in the CDR3. Trimming pared 6 bases from V and 5 bases from J, leaving 14 bases between. Written as DNA, the CDR3 is TGCGCCAGCAACCCGGGCCCCGGGGAGACCCAGTACTTC. Its translation is CASNPGPGETQYF.